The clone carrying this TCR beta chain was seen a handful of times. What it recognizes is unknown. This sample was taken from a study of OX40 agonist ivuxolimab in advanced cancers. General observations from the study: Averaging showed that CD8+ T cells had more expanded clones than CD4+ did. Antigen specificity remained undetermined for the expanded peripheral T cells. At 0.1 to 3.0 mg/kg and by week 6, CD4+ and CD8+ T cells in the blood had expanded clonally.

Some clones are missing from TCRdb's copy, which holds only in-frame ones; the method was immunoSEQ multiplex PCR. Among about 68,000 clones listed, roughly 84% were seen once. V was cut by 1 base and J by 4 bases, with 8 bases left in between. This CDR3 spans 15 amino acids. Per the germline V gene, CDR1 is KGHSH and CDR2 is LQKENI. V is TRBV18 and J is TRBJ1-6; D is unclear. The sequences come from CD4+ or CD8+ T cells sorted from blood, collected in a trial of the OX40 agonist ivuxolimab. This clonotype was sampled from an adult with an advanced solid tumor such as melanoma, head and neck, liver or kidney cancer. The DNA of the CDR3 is TGTGCCAGCTCACCACGCGATACTTATAATTCACCCCTCCACTTT. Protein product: CASSPRDTYNSPLHF.